This T cell receptor beta chain was recovered during a study of blood T cell repertoires in COVID-19. The wider study: T cells, B-cell-depleted T cells, or PBMCs provided the cDNA or gDNA that served as material.

The CDR3 contains 13 residues. Germline V gene lookup returns CDR1 SGHVS and CDR2 FQNEAQ. J was trimmed by 7 bases and V by 5 bases; bases with no gene match: 6. This clone has a handful of counts. Original data processing: Amplification from reference gene primers served as the basis for estimated nucleated cell counts. Sequencing was performed with immunoSEQ multiplex PCR; in TCRdb, only in-frame clones are kept and a portion is missing. V and J calls and clone size follow that table, whereas D and trimming were derived from the DNA. The table has 200,000 to 250,000 clones, roughly nine tenths seen once. Grouping used clinical history reported by participants in a survey and questionnaire.

The sequencing sample was made of PBMCs or T cells enriched from blood (not recorded which). This TCR derives from a woman between 45 and 60 years old in a cohort exposed to, infected with or recovered from COVID-19 (not recorded which). V and J are TRBV7-8 and TRBJ1-2; 8 nucleotides agree with TRBD1. The CDR3 spells CASSPGGAGGYTF. CDR3 bases: TGTGCCAGCAGCCCAGGGGGCGCGGGTGGCTACACCTTC.